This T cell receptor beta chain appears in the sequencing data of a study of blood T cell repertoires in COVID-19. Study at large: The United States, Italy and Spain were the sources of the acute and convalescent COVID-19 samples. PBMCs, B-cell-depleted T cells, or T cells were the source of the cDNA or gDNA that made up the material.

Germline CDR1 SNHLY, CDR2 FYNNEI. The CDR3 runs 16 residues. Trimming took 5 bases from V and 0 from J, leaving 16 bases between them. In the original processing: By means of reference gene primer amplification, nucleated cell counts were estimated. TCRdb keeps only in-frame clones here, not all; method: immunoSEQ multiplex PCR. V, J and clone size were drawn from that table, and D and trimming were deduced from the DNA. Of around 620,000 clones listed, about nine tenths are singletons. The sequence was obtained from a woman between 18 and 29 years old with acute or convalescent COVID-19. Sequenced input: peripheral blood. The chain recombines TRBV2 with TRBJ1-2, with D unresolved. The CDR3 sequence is CASSLDLEGPNYGYTF. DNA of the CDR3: TGTGCCAGCAGTTTGGACCTTGAGGGCCCTAACTATGGCTACACCTTC.